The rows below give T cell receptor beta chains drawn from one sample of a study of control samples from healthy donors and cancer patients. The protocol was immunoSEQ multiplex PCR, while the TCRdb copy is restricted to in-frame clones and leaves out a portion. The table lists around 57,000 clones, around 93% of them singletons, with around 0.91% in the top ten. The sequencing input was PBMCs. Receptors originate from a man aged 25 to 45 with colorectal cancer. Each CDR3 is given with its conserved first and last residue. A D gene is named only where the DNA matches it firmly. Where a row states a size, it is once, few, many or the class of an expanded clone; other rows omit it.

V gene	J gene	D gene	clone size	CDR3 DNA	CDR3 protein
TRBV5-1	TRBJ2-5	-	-	TGCGCCAGCAGCTCGGGACACTCGTCGCAAGAGACCCAGTACTTC	CASSSGHSSQETQYF
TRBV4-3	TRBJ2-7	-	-	TGCGCCAGCAGCCATGACTCACGGGGTTTCGAGCAGTACTTC	CASSHDSRGFEQYF
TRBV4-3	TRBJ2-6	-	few	TGCGCCAGCAGCCCCCAGGGTGGATCTGGGGCCAACGTCCTGACTTTC	CASSPQGGSGANVLTF
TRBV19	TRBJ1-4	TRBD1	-	TGTGCCAGTAGTATCGGACAGGGAGGTTGGTCAACTAATGAAAAACTGTTTTTT	CASSIGQGGWSTNEKLFF
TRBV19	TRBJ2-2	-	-	TGTGCCAGTAGTATAGTCGTCCCCACCGGGGAGCTGTTTTTT	CASSIVVPTGELFF
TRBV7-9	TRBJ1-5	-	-	TGTGCCAGCAGCCCAGAGTGGGGTAGCAATCAGCCCCAGCATTTT	CASSPEWGSNQPQHF
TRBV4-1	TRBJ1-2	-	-	TGCGCCAGCAGCGCTAACTCCTATGGCTACACCTTC	CASSANSYGYTF
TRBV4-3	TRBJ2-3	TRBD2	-	TGCGCCAGCAGCCAAGATGCCGATAGCGGGGGGTTCACAGATACGCAGTATTTT	CASSQDADSGGFTDTQYF
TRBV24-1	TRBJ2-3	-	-	TGTGCCACCAGTGATCCATCTGGGGTAGCGGCGGCAGATACGCAGTATTTT	CATSDPSGVAAADTQYF
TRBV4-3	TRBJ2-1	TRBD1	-	TGCGCCAGCAGCCAAGATACAGGGGCGCTCTACAATGAGCAGTTCTTC	CASSQDTGALYNEQFF